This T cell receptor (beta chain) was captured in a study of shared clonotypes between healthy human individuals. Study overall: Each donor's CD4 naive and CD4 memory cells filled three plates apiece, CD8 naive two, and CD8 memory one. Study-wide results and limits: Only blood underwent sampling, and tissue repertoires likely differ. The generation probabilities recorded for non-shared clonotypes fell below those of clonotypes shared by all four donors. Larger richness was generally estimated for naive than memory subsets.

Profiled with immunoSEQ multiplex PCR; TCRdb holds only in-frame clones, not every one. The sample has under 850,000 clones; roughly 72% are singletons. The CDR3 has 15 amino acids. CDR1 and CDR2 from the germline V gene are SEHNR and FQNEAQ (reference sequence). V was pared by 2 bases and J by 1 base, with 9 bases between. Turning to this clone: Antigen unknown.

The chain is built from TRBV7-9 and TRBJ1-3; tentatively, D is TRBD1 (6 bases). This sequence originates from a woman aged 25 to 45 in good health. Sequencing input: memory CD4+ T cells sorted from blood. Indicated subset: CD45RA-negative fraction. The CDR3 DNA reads TGTGCCAGCAGCTTATGGGACAAGTCTGGAAACACCATATATTTT. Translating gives CASSLWDKSGNTIYF.